This TCR beta chain is from a study of blood T cell repertoires in COVID-19. Study as a whole: The United States, Italy and Spain provided the acute and convalescent COVID-19 samples. The cDNA or gDNA used as material had been derived from T cells, B-cell-depleted T cells, or PBMCs.

Methods used by the authors: Reference gene primer amplification gave nucleated cell count estimates. The table came from immunoSEQ multiplex PCR; TCRdb's copy has only in-frame clones and leaves some out. D and trimming were read from the DNA, whereas the V and J calls and clone size are those reported in that table. The sample carries under 15,000 clones, about 75% recorded once. The length of the CDR3 is 16 residues. From germline, CDR1 is SGHTA and CDR2 FQGNSA. The V end lost 4 bases, the J end lost 5 bases, and 18 bases lay between the germline ends. The genes are TRBV7-2 and TRBJ2-1, with D hard to call. This TCR was recovered from a woman at least 80 years old with acute or convalescent COVID-19. Sequencing used peripheral blood. The CDR3 reads CASSSSGFMSHNEQFF. In nucleotides, the CDR3 is TGTGCCAGCAGCTCATCCGGGTTCATGAGCCACAATGAGCAGTTCTTC.